Below, 14 T cell receptor beta chains from the same sample are listed, as sequenced in a study of blood T cell repertoires in COVID-19. Libraries were prepared by immunoSEQ multiplex PCR; TCRdb keeps only in-frame clonotypes and omits some of them. The sample holds under 150,000 clones, roughly 85% seen once. What was sequenced was peripheral blood. The receptors come from a man aged 35 to 55 with acute or convalescent COVID-19.

This chain uses TRBV5-1 with TRBJ2-2; D unclear. V lost 0 bases to trimming and J lost 6 bases, with 6 bases between them. The germline CDR1 and CDR2 sequences are SGHRS and YFSETQ. This CDR3 spans 13 amino acids. The CDR3 DNA reads TGCGCCAGCAGCTTGGGCGAGTCCGGGGAGCTGTTTTTT. Protein product: CASSLGESGELFF.

The V gene is TRBV6-2 or TRBV6-3, the J gene TRBJ2-5; 14 bases map to TRBD2. CDR3 size: 16 residues. Germline assignment: CDR1 MNHEY and CDR2 SVGEGT. V gave up 4 bases and J gave up 2 bases; unmatched junction bases: 3. The CDR3 spells CASSFGTSGGQETQYF. In nucleotides, the CDR3 is TGTGCCAGCAGTTTCGGGACTAGCGGGGGACAAGAGACCCAGTACTTC.

The genes are TRBV7-9 and TRBJ2-1; D is uncertain. The CDR3 length is 13 residues. Trimming stripped 5 bases from V and 10 bases from J, with 15 bases between. Germline V gene sequence: CDR1 SEHNR, CDR2 FQNEAQ (reference sequence). The CDR3 nucleotides are TGTGCCAGCAGCCCATCTACTCCCGCGGAGCAGTTCTTC. It specifies CASSPSTPAEQFF.

V and J are TRBV30 and TRBJ2-2; the match to TRBD1 covers 10 bases. V trimming: 3 bases; J trimming: 0 bases; junction bases outside the gene matches: 10. The CDR3 loop spans 18 amino acids. Germline-derived CDR1 and CDR2 are GTSNPN and SVGIG (reference sequence). The CDR3 DNA sequence: TGTGCCTGGAGAAAGCGTCCGGGACAGGGGACGAACACCGGGGAGCTGTTTTTT. It is translated as CAWRKRPGQGTNTGELFF.

This clone was counted a single time. This chain's CDR3 is CASSESGSTGELFF. The DNA of the CDR3 is TGTGCCAGCAGTGAATCGGGGAGCACCGGGGAGCTGTTTTTT. The genes are TRBV25-1 and TRBJ2-2; maybe TRBD2 (5 bases). Trimming stripped 1 base from V and 4 bases from J, with 7 bases between. The CDR3 is 14 residues long. Germline CDR1 and CDR2: MGHDK and SYGVNS.

This chain connects TRBV3-1 (or the pseudogene TRBV3-2) to TRBJ1-1; unclear D gene. V lost 6 bases and J lost 4, with 12 bases in between. The CDR3 contains 13 residues. Germline-derived CDR1 and CDR2 are LGHDT and YNNKEL (reference sequence). The CDR3 here is CASRPGRGTEAFF. In nucleotides, the CDR3 is TGTGCCAGCAGGCCAGGACGGGGCACTGAAGCTTTCTTT.

This chain connects TRBV6-5 to TRBJ2-4; 8 bases map to TRBD1. V gave up 5 bases and J gave up 7 bases; unmatched junction bases: 10. The germline V gene encodes CDR1 MNHEY and CDR2 SVGAGI. This CDR3 spans 15 amino acids. The CDR3 DNA is TGTGCCAGCAGTAGCACCCAGGGGGCAAGGAACATTCAGTACTTC. As protein: CASSSTQGARNIQYF.

The CDR3 DNA follows: TGTGCCAGCAGTTTATCCCGACAGGGGGTGAAAGCTTTCTTT. Translated: CASSLSRQGVKAFF. The chain joins TRBV27 to TRBJ1-1, with 9 bases that match TRBD1. V lost 0 bases, J lost 9 bases, and 5 bases stayed unmatched. Germline V gene data show CDR1 as MNHEY and CDR2 as SMNVEV (reference sequence). The CDR3 sequence is 14 residues long.

The chain is built from TRBV7-2 and TRBJ1-6; D uncertain. The length of the CDR3 is 12 residues. Trimming removed 5 bases from V and 9 bases from J, with 8 bases in between. Germline V gene data show CDR1 as SGHTA and CDR2 as FQGNSA. The chain's CDR3 is CASSHYGSPLHF. DNA for the CDR3: TGTGCCAGCAGCCATTACGGTTCACCCCTCCACTTT.

The chain couples TRBV23-1 to TRBJ2-7; TRBD2 matches 10 bases. TRBV23-1 is marked as an open reading frame, function uncertain. V lost 6 bases and J lost 5; bases outside the gene matches: 13. This CDR3 comprises 16 residues. CDR3 sequence reads: CASRLPGSGGADEQYF. In DNA form, the CDR3 reads TGCGCCAGCAGGCTACCCGGCAGCGGGGGGGCTGACGAGCAGTACTTC.

The J gene is TRBJ1-1, the V gene TRBV19, with TRBD1 as a possible D gene (6 bases). Trimming took off 5 bases at V and 9 bases at J, with 13 bases between the two ends. Germline V gives CDR1 LNHDA, CDR2 SQIVND (reference sequence). This CDR3 has 12 residues. CDR3 nucleotides: TGTGCCAGTAGTCCAACGGGACAAAAAGCTTTCTTT. It specifies CASSPTGQKAFF.

The gene calls are TRBV12-3 or TRBV12-4 and TRBJ1-4; no clear D gene. This CDR3 contains 12 residues. Trimming cost V 10 bases and J 5 bases, with 11 bases left between them. The CDR3 is CATPRTNEKLFF. CDR3 nucleotide sequence: TGTGCCACCCCAAGAACAAATGAAAAACTGTTTTTT.

This chain connects TRBV12-5 to TRBJ2-5; 8 positions agree with TRBD2. Germline trimming cut 7 bases from V and 0 bases from J; bases unmatched to any gene: 7. Germline CDR1 and CDR2: LGHNT and FRNRAP. The CDR3 runs to 15 residues. The CDR3 region is CASATGGGYQETQYF. Here the CDR3 DNA reads TGTGCTAGTGCTACTGGCGGGGGGTACCAAGAGACCCAGTACTTC.

V is TRBV7-9 and J is TRBJ2-3; 15 positions agree with TRBD2. The CDR3 loop spans 16 amino acids. V dropped 5 bases and J dropped 4; count of bases not matched to a gene: 4. Germline CDR1 reads SEHNR; CDR2 reads FQNEAQ (reference sequence). CDR3 protein: CASSPGLAGGSDTQYF. The CDR3 DNA is TGTGCCAGCAGCCCGGGACTAGCGGGGGGCTCAGATACGCAGTATTTT.